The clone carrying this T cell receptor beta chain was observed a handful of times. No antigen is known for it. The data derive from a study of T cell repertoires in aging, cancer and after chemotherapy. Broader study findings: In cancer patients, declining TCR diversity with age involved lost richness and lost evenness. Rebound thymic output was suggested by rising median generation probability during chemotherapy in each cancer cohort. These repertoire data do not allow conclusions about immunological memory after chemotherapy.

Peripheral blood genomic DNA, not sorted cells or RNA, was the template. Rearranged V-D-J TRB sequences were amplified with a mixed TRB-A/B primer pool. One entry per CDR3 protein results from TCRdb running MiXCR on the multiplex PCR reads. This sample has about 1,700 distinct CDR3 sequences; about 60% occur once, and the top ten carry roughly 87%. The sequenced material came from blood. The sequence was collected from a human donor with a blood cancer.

The CDR3 spells CASSIRLETGRTFF. The DNA for the CDR3 is TGTGCCAGTAGTATAAGGTTGGAGACAGGACGCACGTTTTTT. The chain links TRBV19 to TRBJ1-4, with D possibly TRBD1 on 6 matching bases. CDR3 length equals 14 residues. The germline V gene encodes CDR1 LNHDA and CDR2 SQIVND (reference sequence). V shed 2 bases and J shed 16 bases, with 20 bases lying between them.